The sample holds a few counts of the clone carrying this T cell receptor (beta chain). This record comes from a study of T-cell reconstitution after alpha-beta-depleted transplantation in children. TCRbeta library preparation incorporated unique molecular identifiers. Each CDR3 protein gets one entry after TCRdb re-called the PCR reads with MiXCR. This table has hundreds of thousands of distinct CDR3 sequences, approximately 17% appearing once. Deletions cut 1 base from V and 3 bases from J, with 13 bases between. Germline loops: CDR1 DFQATT, CDR2 SNEGSKA (reference sequence). The CDR3 extends over 15 amino acids.

This receptor was obtained from a human donor who donated a stem cell graft to a child with acute myeloid leukemia. The chain carries TRBV20-1 and TRBJ1-5; D is perhaps TRBD1 (6 bases). The source material was PBMCs from the stem cell graft donor, sampled from the stem cell graft. The CDR3 is CSARVSGVINQPQHF. The DNA for the CDR3 is TGCAGTGCTAGAGTTTCAGGGGTAATCAATCAGCCCCAGCATTTT.